What follows are 7 T cell receptor beta chains derived from one specimen sequenced in a study of T cells after posttransplantation cyclophosphamide. Treatment was busulfan-fludarabine conditioning, a marrow graft, and cyclophosphamide on days +3 and +4. Data came from immunoSEQ multiplex PCR; TCRdb stores just in-frame clones and leaves some out. The sample lists under 50,000 clones, roughly 91% occurring once. The starting material was PBMCs, obtained 62 days after allogeneic stem cell transplant with posttransplant cyclophosphamide. These receptors originate from a male patient in his sixties who received an allogeneic stem cell transplant from a related donor and was CMV-positive. These T cells may partly come from the graft donor.

J is TRBJ1-4 and V is TRBV7-6; TRBD1 matches at 7 bases. V gave up 5 bases and J gave up 0 bases; unmatched junction bases: 9. CDR1 is SGHVS, CDR2 FNYEAQ, per germline. This CDR3 has 17 residues. CDR3 amino acids: CASSHGTEKTTNEKLFF. The CDR3 DNA reads as TGTGCCAGCAGCCACGGGACAGAAAAGACAACTAATGAAAAACTGTTTTTT.

V usage is TRBV5-6 and J usage is TRBJ1-3, with TRBD1 as a possible D gene (5 bases). Germline CDR1 SGHDT, CDR2 YYEEEE. This CDR3 is 13 amino acids long. CDR3 sequence reads: CAGADISGNTIYF. The DNA for the CDR3 is TGTGCAGGGGCCGATATCTCTGGAAACACCATATATTTT.

The J gene is TRBJ1-5, the V gene TRBV2; unclear D gene. The germline V and J ends were trimmed by 1 base and 7 bases, with 11 bases remaining between them. The length of the CDR3 is 14 residues. CDR1 is SNHLY, CDR2 FYNNEI, per germline. The CDR3 sequence is CASSEELLEQPQHF. The DNA of the CDR3 is TGTGCCAGCAGTGAAGAATTATTAGAACAGCCCCAGCATTTT.

The rearrangement uses TRBV18 and TRBJ1-1, with D hard to call. The V end was cut by 4 bases, the J end by 2 bases, with 14 bases between. The V gene's germline CDR1 is KGHSH and CDR2 LQKENI. The CDR3 is made up of 15 amino acids. CDR3 nucleotide sequence: TGTGCCAGCTCACAGTCAGGAGGAGAAAACACTGAAGCTTTCTTT. Amino acid sequence: CASSQSGGENTEAFF.

In its sample, this clone was seen once. This chain connects TRBV5-1 to TRBJ2-7; the D gene is possibly TRBD1 (5 bases). Trimming took off 2 bases at V and 3 bases at J, with 9 bases between the two ends. Germline V lookup: CDR1 SGHRS, CDR2 YFSETQ. CDR3 size: 13 residues. The CDR3 DNA is TGCGCCAGCAGCTTCGACACAGGCTACGAGCAGTACGTC. Its translation is CASSFDTGYEQYV.

The chain couples TRBV27 to TRBJ1-1, with D tentatively TRBD1 (6 bases). Trimming took 1 base from V and 5 from J, leaving 11 bases between them. The CDR3 totals 14 residues. The V gene's germline CDR1 is MNHEY and CDR2 SMNVEV (reference sequence). The DNA of the CDR3 is TGTGCCAGCAGTTTATATGCCCAGGGGACTGAAGCTTTCTTT. Translation: CASSLYAQGTEAFF.

The J gene is TRBJ1-3, the V gene TRBV7-2; D gene uncertain. Germline V gene lookup returns CDR1 SGHTA and CDR2 FQGNSA. The germline V and J ends were trimmed by 4 bases and 5 bases, with 12 bases remaining between them. The CDR3 is made up of 14 amino acids. The CDR3 here is CASSSLNLRNTIYF. DNA of the CDR3: TGTGCCAGCAGCTCCCTTAACTTAAGAAACACCATATATTTT.